The 30 T cell receptor beta chains below come from one sample, sequenced in a study of T cell repertoires in cytomegalovirus infection. Their antigens are not known. TCRdb itself ran the reads through MiXCR, one entry per CDR3 protein. The profile covers some 270,000 distinct CDR3 sequences, with approximately 22% appearing a single time and approximately 19% taken by the ten largest. Sequences were derived from cultured PBMCs, sampled from culture after CMV antigen stimulation. These TCRs come from a human donor in good health (CMV status not recorded). Some clones in this sample may be carry-over from other donors' samples.

Regarding this clonotype: At one end, the junction sequence differs from germline, possibly due to a read error. This chain connects TRBV19 to TRBJ1-3; D remains unclear. Looked up from germline, CDR1 is LNHDA and CDR2 is SQIVND (reference sequence). The CDR3 spans 15 residues. The chain's CDR3 is CARSMDGYSGNTIYF. CDR3 DNA: TGTGCCAGAAGTATGGACGGTTACTCTGGAAACACCATATATTTT. Drawing the rest from reference TRBV19 and TRBJ1-3, the complete variable domain is DGGITQSPKYLFRKEGQNVTLSCEQNLNHDAMYWYRQDPGQGLRLIYYSQIVNDFQKGDIAEGYSVSREKKESFPLTVTSAQKNPTAFYLCARSMDGYSGNTIYFGEGSWLTVV.

This clonotype was recorded a few times. This chain links TRBV6-2 or TRBV6-3 with TRBJ2-2; D is uncertain. The CDR3 contains 16 residues. Germline V gene lookup returns CDR1 MNHEY and CDR2 SVGEGT. Trimming took 6 bases from V and 1 from J, leaving 15 bases between them. The CDR3: CASRSPPPRNTGELFF. DNA of the CDR3: TGTGCCAGCAGAAGTCCCCCCCCTAGGAACACCGGGGAGCTGTTTTTT.

This clonotype was counted a few times. V and J are TRBV2 and TRBJ2-2; TRBD2 matches at 8 bases. The CDR3 is 13 amino acids. From germline, CDR1 is SNHLY and CDR2 FYNNEI. J was trimmed by 4 bases and V by 9 bases; bases with no gene match: 4. The CDR3 is CARLADSTGELFF. CDR3 sequence (DNA): TGTGCCAGACTAGCGGATAGCACCGGGGAGCTGTTTTTT.

This clonotype was seen a few times. The rearrangement uses TRBV10-3 and TRBJ2-7, with 7 bases matching TRBD1. Per germline, CDR1 ENHRY and CDR2 SYGVKD. The V segment lost 11 bases and the J segment 2 bases; nucleotides outside the gene matches: 9. This CDR3 is built from 13 residues. The DNA of the CDR3 is TGTGCCGTCCAGGGACAGTCCGCCTACGAGCAGTACTTC. Translating gives CAVQGQSAYEQYF.

This clonotype was found a few times. This chain uses TRBV4-3 with TRBJ1-1; 9 bases map to TRBD1. With 6 bases clipped from V and 4 bases from J, the junction kept 6 bases outside the gene matches. The germline V gene encodes CDR1 LGHNA and CDR2 YSLEER. The CDR3 runs 14 residues. The CDR3, as DNA: TGCGCCAGCAGTCCGGGACAGGGAACCACTGAAGCTTTCTTT. Translation gives CASSPGQGTTEAFF.

The chain has TRBV6-2 or TRBV6-3 and TRBJ1-1; D remains ambiguous. CDR3 length: 13 residues. V dropped 6 bases and J dropped 3 bases, with 11 bases sitting between them. From germline, CDR1 is MNHEY and CDR2 SVGEGT. CDR3 bases: TGTGCCAGCAGCTACGGCGGGGACACTGAAGCTTTCTTT. As protein: CASSYGGDTEAFF.

This clonotype was seen at least ten times. The rearrangement joins TRBV11-2 to TRBJ2-7; 10 bases match TRBD2. This CDR3 has 15 residues. Germline lookup yields CDR1 SGHAT and CDR2 FQNNGV. V was clipped by 6 bases and J by 0 bases; unmatched bases: 5. The CDR3 coding sequence is TGTGCCAGCAGAAGGACTAGCGGACCCTCCTACGAGCAGTACTTC. It yields the protein CASRRTSGPSYEQYF.

The V gene is TRBV6-5, the J gene TRBJ2-5, with D possibly matching TRBD1 (5 bases). CDR1 and CDR2 (germline): MNHEY, SVGAGI. Trimming took off 2 bases at V and 11 bases at J, with 9 bases between the two ends. The CDR3 contains 11 residues. CDR3 protein: CASSYIGAQYF. In nucleotides, the CDR3 is TGTGCCAGCAGTTACATAGGGGCACAGTACTTC.

The V and J genes are TRBV24-1 and TRBJ2-1; no clear D gene. CDR1 is KGHDR, CDR2 SFDVKD, per germline. Trimming took off 0 bases at V and 7 bases at J, with 9 bases between the two ends. The CDR3 extends over 14 amino acids. This CDR3 reads CATSDLRLPNEQFF. The DNA for the CDR3 is TGTGCCACCAGTGATTTGCGTCTGCCTAATGAGCAGTTCTTC.

The rearrangement links TRBV29-1 to TRBJ1-6; 7 bases match TRBD1. Trimming removed 6 bases from V and 8 bases from J; junction bases left unmatched: 7. The CDR3 consists of 13 residues. CDR1 and CDR2 from the germline V gene are SQVTM and ANQGSEA. The CDR3 DNA is TGCAGCGTAAAAGCTACAGGGGATTCACCCCTCCACTTT. Amino acid sequence: CSVKATGDSPLHF.

The chain couples TRBV19 to TRBJ2-7; D is ambiguous. The CDR3 runs 14 residues. Germline V gene data show CDR1 as LNHDA and CDR2 as SQIVND (reference sequence). V lost 5 bases, J lost 0 bases, and 11 bases lay in between. The CDR3 protein is CASSLHPSSYEQYF. The CDR3 DNA reads TGTGCCAGTAGTTTGCATCCGAGCTCCTACGAGCAGTACTTC.

This clonotype was counted a few times. The rearrangement links TRBV7-8 to TRBJ2-2; possibly TRBD1 or TRBD2 for D (5 bases each). Germline-derived CDR1 and CDR2 are SGHVS and FQNEAQ. Trimming took 5 bases from V and 13 from J, leaving 14 bases between them. This CDR3 has 12 residues. CDR3 sequence reads: CASSVGTAWLFF. CDR3 bases: TGTGCCAGCAGCGTAGGGACCGCTTGGCTGTTTTTT. The complete variable domain, with remaining parts taken from reference TRBV7-8 and TRBJ2-2, reads GAGVSQSPRYKVAKRGQDVALRCDPISGHVSLFWYQQALGQGPEFLTYFQNEAQLDKSGLPSDRFFAERPEGSVSTLKIQRTQQEDSAVYLCASSVGTAWLFFGEGSRLTVL.

The chain uses TRBV5-4 and TRBJ1-2, with a possible D match to TRBD1 (5 bases). This CDR3 is built from 16 residues. Trimming shortened V by 3 bases and J by 4 bases, and 19 bases separated the two germline ends. In germline, CDR1 is SGHNT, CDR2 YYREEE (reference sequence). CDR3 region: CASSSTQGRGSYGYTF. The CDR3 DNA sequence: TGTGCCAGCAGCTCGACCCAGGGACGGGGGAGCTATGGCTACACCTTC.

V and J are TRBV3-1 and TRBJ2-7; D is perhaps TRBD2 (5 bases). Germline CDR1 and CDR2: LGHDT and YNNKEL (reference sequence). The CDR3 has 16 residues. Trimming left V 4 bases short and J 2 bases short, with 18 bases between. CDR3 nucleotides: TGTGCCAGCAGCCGCCAGCCAGGTACAGCGGCCTACGAGCAGTACTTC. This gives the protein CASSRQPGTAAYEQYF.

This clonotype was recorded a few times. The gene calls are TRBV19 and TRBJ2-2; D unclear. This CDR3 has 14 amino acids. The germline V gene encodes CDR1 LNHDA and CDR2 SQIVND (reference sequence). The germline V and J ends were trimmed by 6 bases and 2 bases, with 10 bases remaining between them. In nucleotides, the CDR3 is TGTGCCAGTAGGGACCAGACCAACACCGGGGAGCTGTTTTTT. This gives the protein CASRDQTNTGELFF.

This clonotype was seen repeatedly, ten times or more. V usage is TRBV12-3 or TRBV12-4 and J usage is TRBJ1-5, with D possibly being TRBD1 (5 bases). This CDR3 spans 15 amino acids. Trimming removed 2 bases from V and 4 bases from J, with 12 bases in between. CDR3 in DNA: TGTGCCAGCAGTTTAAGTGGGGCAGAGAATCAGCCCCAGCATTTT. It yields the protein CASSLSGAENQPQHF.

The table lists this clonotype with a few counts. The genes are TRBV7-2 and TRBJ2-7; D ambiguous. Trimming removed 5 bases from V and 0 bases from J, with 11 bases in between. The CDR3 covers 14 residues. Germline CDR1 SGHTA, CDR2 FQGNSA. The CDR3 is CASSRPAVSYEQYF. The CDR3 DNA follows: TGTGCCAGCAGCCGACCGGCAGTCTCCTACGAGCAGTACTTC.

This clonotype has a count of ten or more. This chain connects TRBV19 to TRBJ2-3; the D gene could be TRBD1 or TRBD2 (5 bases each). The germline CDR1 and CDR2 sequences are LNHDA and SQIVND (reference sequence). The CDR3 contains 16 residues. The V and J ends lost 5 bases and 4 bases respectively, with 19 bases between them. CDR3 loop: CASSPRDAGYADTQYF. The DNA for the CDR3 is TGTGCCAGTAGTCCTCGGGACGCCGGGTATGCAGATACGCAGTATTTT.

This clonotype was seen a handful of times. An end of the junction does not agree with germline; a read error may underlie this. The CDR3 DNA reads TGTGCCAGCAGTTACTCGAGCGGGAGGATACTCTTC. The encoded protein is CASSYSSGRILF. The chain joins TRBV6-2 or TRBV6-3 to TRBJ2-1; 9 bases align to TRBD2. From germline, CDR1 is MNHEY and CDR2 SVGEGT. This CDR3 has 12 amino acids.

This sequence joins TRBV20-1 and TRBJ2-7, with D unresolved. This CDR3 region has 13 residues. The ends were cut back, 6 bases at V and 2 bases at J, with 14 bases in the middle. Looked up from germline, CDR1 is DFQATT and CDR2 is SNEGSKA (reference sequence). The CDR3 loop reads CSAKTGGPYEQYF. CDR3 DNA: TGCAGTGCCAAGACGGGCGGACCCTACGAGCAGTACTTC.

The chain combines TRBV6-2 or TRBV6-3 with TRBJ2-1, with TRBD1 as a possible D gene (5 bases). Between the trimmed V and J ends, which lost 4 bases and 4 bases, there was a span of 17 bases. This CDR3 has 16 residues. Germline values: CDR1 MNHEY, CDR2 SVGEGT. The CDR3 nucleotides are TGTGCCAGCAGTTCCCGGACAAGGCCTTTTTACAATGAGCAGTTCTTC. It encodes CASSSRTRPFYNEQFF.

This clonotype was counted only a few times. This chain links TRBV25-1 with TRBJ1-4, with a weak D call TRBD1 (5 bases). Trimming shortened V by 1 base and J by 7 bases, and 10 bases separated the two germline ends. The CDR3 is 14 amino acids. Germline lookup yields CDR1 MGHDK and CDR2 SYGVNS. CDR3 sequence reads: CASSELLRGEKLFF. As DNA, the CDR3 is TGTGCCAGCAGTGAATTGCTGAGGGGTGAAAAACTGTTTTTT. Combining the CDR3 with reference TRBV25-1 and TRBJ1-4 gives the whole variable domain EADIYQTPRYLVIGTGKKITLECSQTMGHDKMYWYQQDPGMELHLIHYSYGVNSTEKGDLSSESTVSRIRTEHFPLTLESARPSHTSQYLCASSELLRGEKLFFGSGTQLSVL.

This clonotype was seen ten or more times. The chain links TRBV7-9 to TRBJ2-2; 10 bases are shared with TRBD2. The V gene end was trimmed by 2 bases and the J gene end by 2 bases; junction bases not matched to a gene: 5. The germline CDR1 and CDR2 sequences are SEHNR and FQNEAQ (reference sequence). The CDR3 is 17 amino acids. For the CDR3, the DNA is TGTGCCAGCAGCTTAAGTGGGACTAGCGATAACACCGGGGAGCTGTTTTTT. Its translation: CASSLSGTSDNTGELFF.

The chain is built from TRBV7-4 and TRBJ1-5; D is unresolved. Germline CDR1 SGHVT, CDR2 SQSDAQ. The CDR3 is 15 amino acids. The V gene lost 5 bases and the J gene lost 0 bases, with 11 bases spanning the gap. In DNA form, the CDR3 reads TGTGCCAGCAGCATCAGGAGTTATAGCAATCAGCCCCAGCATTTT. This codes for CASSIRSYSNQPQHF.

The CDR3 reads CASGEDYNSPLHF. The DNA for the CDR3 is TGTGCCAGCGGAGAAGACTATAATTCACCCCTCCACTTT. The chain is built from TRBV18 and TRBJ1-6; D unresolved. This CDR3 is 13 amino acids long. V was pared by 8 bases and J by 3 bases, with 8 bases between. The germline V gene has CDR1 KGHSH and CDR2 LQKENI.

This clonotype was counted ten times or more. This chain uses TRBV6-2 or TRBV6-3 with TRBJ2-1; D gene ambiguous. The germline CDR1 and CDR2 sequences are MNHEY and SVGEGT. Trimming cost V 7 bases and J 3 bases, with 4 bases left between them. This CDR3 has 11 residues. In DNA, the CDR3 is TGTGCCAGCACCTACTACAATGAGCAGTTCTTC. Translating gives CASTYYNEQFF.

This clonotype has a handful of counts. V gene TRBV28 combines with J gene TRBJ2-5; either TRBD1 or TRBD2 may supply D (5 bases each). The CDR3 sequence is 16 residues long. In germline, CDR1 is MDHEN, CDR2 SYDVKM. The V end lost 4 bases, the J end lost 7 bases, and 22 bases lay between the germline ends. The chain's CDR3 is CASSWEFERGDGTQYF. DNA of the CDR3: TGTGCCAGCAGTTGGGAATTCGAGAGAGGGGATGGGACCCAGTACTTC. The whole variable domain, remainder taken from reference TRBV28 and TRBJ2-5, is DVKVTQSSRYLVKRTGEKVFLECVQDMDHENMFWYRQDPGLGLRLIYFSYDVKMKEKGDIPEGYSVSREKKERFSLILESASTNQTSMYLCASSWEFERGDGTQYFGPGTRLLVL.

This chain uses TRBV4-1 with TRBJ1-5; the D gene is possibly TRBD1 (6 bases). Trimming left V 2 bases short and J 6 bases short, with 20 bases between. CDR3 length equals 17 residues. Germline CDR1 reads MGHRA; CDR2 reads YSYEKL. CDR3 sequence (DNA): TGCGCCAGCAGCCAAATAAGGGGGTCGGACGTATTTCAGCCCCAGCATTTT. It specifies CASSQIRGSDVFQPQHF.

This clonotype occurred many times. The chain links TRBV10-3 to TRBJ2-1, with D perhaps matching TRBD1 (5 bases). Germline CDR1 ENHRY, CDR2 SYGVKD. The CDR3 runs 15 residues. V lost 2 bases and J lost 8, with 16 bases in between. CDR3 sequence: CAISEGQGRWDEQFF. In DNA form, the CDR3 reads TGTGCCATCAGTGAGGGGCAGGGAAGGTGGGATGAGCAGTTCTTC.

V and J are TRBV30 and TRBJ1-5, with TRBD1 as a possible D gene (6 bases). V lost 2 bases to trimming and J lost 6 bases, with 11 bases between them. This CDR3 contains 13 residues. Germline V gives CDR1 GTSNPN, CDR2 SVGIG (reference sequence). The CDR3 DNA follows: TGTGCCTGGAGTCTACAGGGAGGTCAGCCCCAGCATTTT. Translating it yields CAWSLQGGQPQHF.